These 11 T cell receptor beta chains share one sample of origin, sequenced in a study of tumor-infiltrating lymphocytes in primary liver carcinoma. Unsorted bulk tissue, roughly 20-33 mg of it, served as the source for co-extraction of RNA and DNA. Using a constant-region primer together with ProtoScript II reverse transcriptase, TCR beta cDNA was made from about 500 ng of total RNA. Slightly modified ARM-PCR with three nested multiplex PCR rounds yielded TCR beta libraries. For approximately 10 cycles apiece, the opening two PCR rounds ran with TRBV1-TRBV30 forward primers and a C-beta reverse primer. MiXCR, run by TCRdb on the multiplex PCR reads, gives a single entry per CDR3 protein. Among roughly 100,000 distinct CDR3 sequences listed, approximately 80% were seen once. The sequencing input was liver tumor tissue from sampling region 3. As to subset: tumor region T3, left-lateral pole. These receptor sequences come from a man aged 35 to 55 with primary liver carcinoma and hepatitis B virus infection.

The J gene is TRBJ2-2, the V gene TRBV4-1; tentative D call: TRBD2 (5 bases). CDR3 length equals 15 residues. Germline V CDR1 and CDR2: MGHRA, YSYEKL. The V end was cut by 1 base, the J end by 16 bases, with 22 bases between. The CDR3 DNA is TGCGCCAGCAGCCAAGGGGCCGTAGTTACCGGGAAGCCGTTTTTT. Amino acids: CASSQGAVVTGKPFF.

About this clonotype: Given a much more abundant clone one base away, this may be a read error. V gene TRBV28 combines with J gene TRBJ1-1, with TRBD1 as a possible D gene (6 bases). The length of the CDR3 is 15 residues. The germline gives CDR1 MDHEN, CDR2 SYDVKM. The CDR3 DNA reads TGTGCCTGGAGGGGGGCGCGTCTTGGAAACACTGAAGCTCTCTTT. The encoded protein is CAWRGARLGNTEALF.

Remarks on this clonotype: Germline is not matched at one junction end, which may reflect a read error. This sequence joins TRBV6-2 or TRBV6-3 and TRBJ2-7, with TRBD2 identical over 9 bases. CDR3 length: 15 residues. Germline V lookup: CDR1 MNHEY, CDR2 SVGEGT. CDR3 in DNA: TGTTCCAGCAGCACTCCGACTAGCGGAGGCTACGATCAGTATTTC. This translates into CSSSTPTSGGYDQYF.

With regard to this clonotype: A read error may account for a junction end that differs from germline. The chain is built from TRBV11-2 and TRBJ2-5; D is tentatively TRBD1 or TRBD2 (6 bases each). The germline V gene has CDR1 SGHAT and CDR2 FQNNGV. The CDR3 is 17 amino acids. Here the CDR3 DNA reads TGTGCCAGCAGCTTATACCCGGGGGCAACGGCACAAGAGACACAGTACTTC. As protein: CASSLYPGATAQETQYF. The full variable domain, its missing parts supplied by reference TRBV11-2 and TRBJ2-5, is EAGVAQSPRYKIIEKRQSVAFWCNPISGHATLYWYQQILGQGPKLLIQFQNNGVVDDSQLPKDRFSAERLKGVDSTLKIQPAKLEDSAVYLCASSLYPGATAQETQYFGPGTRLLVL.

In its sample, this clonotype was seen a few times. A junction boundary mismatches the germline segment, possibly from a read error. CDR3 region: CASAWVDTGQLFF. The CDR3 bases are TGTGCCAGCGCCTGGGTGGACACCGGGCAGCTGTTTTTT. V gene TRBV6-9 combines with J gene TRBJ2-2; weak D call: TRBD1 (5 bases). Germline CDR1 and CDR2: MNHGY and SVAAGI. This CDR3 is built from 13 residues.

Note on this clonotype: This likely comes from a read error, as the CDR3 has no conserved phenylalanine or tryptophan at its end. Written as DNA, the CDR3 is TGCAGCGGGACTAGCGGGAAGCCCTATGACCAGTTCTTG. Residues: CSGTSGKPYDQFL. The chain is built from TRBV29-1 and TRBJ2-1, with 12 bases identical to TRBD2. The CDR3 length is 13 residues. Per the germline V gene, CDR1 is SQVTM and CDR2 is ANQGSEA.

The table lists this clonotype with many counts. The chain joins TRBV14 to TRBJ1-2; tentative D call: TRBD1 (5 bases). Trimming took off 0 bases at V and 3 bases at J, with 5 bases between the two ends. CDR3 length: 13 amino acids. Germline values: CDR1 SGHDN, CDR2 FVKESK. For the CDR3, the DNA is TGTGCCAGCAGCCAAGACAGGGACTATGGCTACACCTTC. The encoded protein is CASSQDRDYGYTF.

The rearrangement joins TRBV4-2 to TRBJ2-1; TRBD1 matches 7 bases. In germline, CDR1 is LGHNA, CDR2 YNFKEQ. This CDR3 contains 16 residues. The trim removed 7 bases at V and 5 bases at J, leaving 14 bases unmatched. In nucleotides, the CDR3 is TGTGCCAGCAAGCACGCCGGGGTACAGGGGAACAATGAGCAGTTCTTC. This gives the protein CASKHAGVQGNNEQFF.

The gene calls are TRBV6-6 and TRBJ1-6; 12 bases align to TRBD1. CDR1 is MNHNY and CDR2 is SVGAGI in the germline V gene (reference sequence). The CDR3 is 15 residues long. Trimming removed 10 bases from V and 7 bases from J; junction bases left unmatched: 8. CDR3 region: CANCLGTGGNSPLHF. In DNA form, the CDR3 reads TGTGCCAACTGTTTAGGGACAGGGGGCAATTCACCCCTCCACTTT.

The chain joins TRBV11-1 to TRBJ2-7, with D maybe TRBD1 (6 bases). The CDR3 totals 15 residues. V dropped 5 bases and J dropped 8 bases, with 22 bases sitting between them. Germline V gene lookup returns CDR1 SGHAT and CDR2 FQDESV (reference sequence). This CDR3 is CASSLSSGTKYKQYF. CDR3 nucleotides: TGTGCCAGCAGCCTTTCTTCCGGGACAAAGTACAAGCAGTACTTC. The whole variable domain, remainder taken from reference TRBV11-1 and TRBJ2-7, is EAEVAQSPRYKITEKSQAVAFWCDPISGHATLYWYRQILGQGPELLVQFQDESVVDDSQLPKDRFSAERLKGVDSTLKIQPAELGDSAMYLCASSLSSGTKYKQYFGPGTRLTVT.

Only one count was recorded for this clonotype. One junction end does not reproduce the germline sequence, and a read error may be involved. The chain carries TRBV11-1 and TRBJ2-7; perhaps TRBD2 as D (6 bases). This CDR3 is 15 amino acids long. In germline, CDR1 is SGHAT, CDR2 FQDESV (reference sequence). CDR3 region: CVSSLTGSGEYKQYF. For the CDR3, the DNA is TGTGTCAGCAGCTTAACTGGATCGGGAGAATACAAGCAGTACTTC.